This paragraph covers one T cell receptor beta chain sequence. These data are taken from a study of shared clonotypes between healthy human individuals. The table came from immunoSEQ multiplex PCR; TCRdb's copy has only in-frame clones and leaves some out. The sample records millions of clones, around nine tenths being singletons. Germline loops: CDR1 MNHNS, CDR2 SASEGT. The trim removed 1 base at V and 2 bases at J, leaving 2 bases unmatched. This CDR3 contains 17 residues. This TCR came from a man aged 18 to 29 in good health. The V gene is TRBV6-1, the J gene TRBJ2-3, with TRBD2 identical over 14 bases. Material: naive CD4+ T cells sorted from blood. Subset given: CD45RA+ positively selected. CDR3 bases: TGTGCCAGCAGTGAAGGGGGACTAGCGGGGGTCACAGATACGCAGTATTTT. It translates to CASSEGGLAGVTDTQYF.